Shown below are 25 T cell receptor beta chains from a single sample sequenced in a study of cytomegalovirus exposure and HLA in healthy donors. With 60 Vbeta and 13 Jbeta primers, the PCR was carried out. The protocol was immunoSEQ multiplex PCR, while the TCRdb copy is restricted to in-frame clones and leaves out a portion. Its listing shows some 150,000 clones. The sample taken for sequencing was PBMCs. These receptor sequences come from a woman between 18 and 30 years old in good health and CMV-seronegative.

This rearrangement joins TRBV6-1 to TRBJ2-7; possible D gene TRBD2, 6 bases. The CDR3 runs to 13 residues. Germline V gene lookup returns CDR1 MNHNS and CDR2 SASEGT. V shed 6 bases and J shed 6 bases, with 15 bases lying between them. CDR3 coding DNA: TGTGCCAGCAGCTCCGGGACTGCGGGCGAGCAGTACTTC. Protein: CASSSGTAGEQYF.

The chain carries TRBV14 and TRBJ2-1, with TRBD2 matching 14 bases. The CDR3 has 18 amino acids. J was trimmed by 8 bases and V by 0 bases; bases with no gene match: 9. Germline lookup yields CDR1 SGHDN and CDR2 FVKESK. The CDR3 spells CASSQDPPGLAGADEQFF. DNA for the CDR3: TGTGCCAGCAGCCAAGATCCCCCGGGACTAGCGGGAGCCGATGAGCAGTTCTTC.

The J gene is TRBJ1-3, the V gene TRBV5-1, with no clear D. There are 14 residues in the CDR3. Trimming cost V 6 bases and J 3 bases, with 13 bases left between them. From germline, CDR1 is SGHRS and CDR2 YFSETQ. CDR3 DNA: TGCGCCAGCACCGACGGGATTAGTGGAAACACCATATATTTT. Its protein product is CASTDGISGNTIYF.

J is TRBJ1-1 and V is TRBV15; D not certain. The CDR3 length is 17 residues. Trimming took 0 bases from V and 1 from J, leaving 15 bases between them. Germline loops: CDR1 LNHNV, CDR2 YYDKDF (reference sequence). The CDR3 DNA sequence: TGTGCCACCAGCAGAGATCTCGGACGGACTCAGAACACTGAAGCTTTCTTT. It yields the protein CATSRDLGRTQNTEAFF.

The chain couples TRBV6-5 to TRBJ2-2, with 7 bases aligning to TRBD1. CDR1 MNHEY and CDR2 SVGAGI come from the germline V gene. The CDR3 has 15 residues. The V segment lost 5 bases and the J segment 12 bases; nucleotides outside the gene matches: 15. CDR3 loop: CASSTRDSHIGQLFF. In DNA form, the CDR3 reads TGTGCCAGCAGTACCCGGGACAGCCACATAGGGCAGCTGTTTTTT.

The chain carries TRBV10-3 and TRBJ1-1; TRBD1 agrees at 8 bases. From germline, CDR1 is ENHRY and CDR2 SYGVKD. The CDR3 runs to 12 residues. Losses at the gene ends were 10 bases for V and 1 base for J; bases not matched to a gene: 2. The CDR3 bases are TGTGCCACTACAGGGGGGAACACTGAAGCTTTCTTT. Protein product: CATTGGNTEAFF.

This chain joins TRBV19 and TRBJ2-7; a weak D match, TRBD2 (6 bases). Germline CDR1 reads LNHDA; CDR2 reads SQIVND (reference sequence). There are 16 residues in the CDR3. Trimming pared 2 bases from V and 3 bases from J, leaving 17 bases between. The DNA for the CDR3 is TGTGCCAGTAGTATATCTGGGCGGGGACTCCTCTACGAGCAGTACTTC. Translation: CASSISGRGLLYEQYF.

Here the CDR3 reads CSAREPPYGYTF. In nucleotides, the CDR3 is TGCAGCGCGCGGGAACCCCCTTATGGCTACACCTTC. The rearrangement uses TRBV29-1 and TRBJ1-2; D unresolved. V was cut by 7 bases and J by 5 bases, with 14 bases left in between. This CDR3 region has 12 residues. Germline assignment: CDR1 SQVTM and CDR2 ANQGSEA.

The chain joins TRBV6-5 to TRBJ1-2; 9 bases align to TRBD1. V lost 6 bases, J lost 7 bases, and 6 bases stayed unmatched. CDR1 is MNHEY and CDR2 is SVGAGI in the germline V gene. The CDR3 runs 13 residues. The CDR3 nucleotides read TGTGCCAGCAGCTCTACAGGGGGCGGTGGCTACACCTTC. Protein product: CASSSTGGGGYTF.

The rearrangement links TRBV6-5 to TRBJ1-4; 8 bases align to TRBD1. J gave up 6 bases and V 3 bases, and 6 bases lay outside the gene matches. The CDR3 runs 15 residues. Germline V gene data show CDR1 as MNHEY and CDR2 as SVGAGI. Written as DNA, the CDR3 is TGTGCCAGCAGTTATTCGACAGGGGTTGATGAAAAACTGTTTTTT. Translation gives CASSYSTGVDEKLFF.

The V call is TRBV11-2, the J call TRBJ2-7; D perhaps matches TRBD1 (6 bases). From germline, CDR1 is SGHAT and CDR2 FQNNGV. This CDR3 contains 15 residues. Trimming removed 1 base from V and 1 base from J, with 11 bases in between. The CDR3 loop reads CASSLGRTASYEQYF. DNA for the CDR3: TGTGCCAGCAGCTTAGGGCGGACAGCATCCTACGAGCAGTACTTC.

The rearrangement uses TRBV7-6 and TRBJ1-2; a possible D gene is TRBD1 (6 bases). Germline V CDR1 and CDR2: SGHVS, FNYEAQ. Deletions cut 6 bases from V and 3 bases from J, with 17 bases between. The CDR3 spans 15 residues. This CDR3 is CASSPRGSGYYGYTF. DNA for the CDR3: TGTGCCAGCAGTCCCAGGGGTTCGGGGTACTATGGCTACACCTTC.

The chain recombines TRBV5-5 with TRBJ1-2; 7 positions match TRBD1. V lost 4 bases and J lost 3; bases outside the gene matches: 9. This CDR3 comprises 15 residues. The germline gives CDR1 SGHKS, CDR2 YYEKEE (reference sequence). The CDR3 loop is CASSGGQRAHYGYTF. As DNA, the CDR3 is TGTGCCAGCAGCGGGGGACAGCGAGCGCACTATGGCTACACCTTC. The entire variable domain, with the rest obtained from reference TRBV5-5 and TRBJ1-2, is as follows: DAGVTQSPTHLIKTRGQQVTLRCSPISGHKSVSWYQQVLGQGPQFIFQYYEKEERGRGNFPDRFSARQFPNYSSELNVNALLLGDSALYLCASSGGQRAHYGYTFGSGTRLTVV.

V and J are TRBV7-9 and TRBJ2-2; a weak D match, TRBD2 (6 bases). CDR1 is SEHNR and CDR2 is FQNEAQ in the germline V gene (reference sequence). V lost 7 bases and J lost 3, with 12 bases in between. The CDR3 is 14 residues long. CDR3 DNA sequence: TGTGCCAGCACCCCCTCGGGGGACACCGGGGAGCTGTTTTTT. Its translation: CASTPSGDTGELFF. The full variable domain, in which reference TRBV7-9 and TRBJ2-2 provide the parts outside the CDR3, is DTGVSQNPRHKITKRGQNVTFRCDPISEHNRLYWYRQTLGQGPEFLTYFQNEAQLEKSRLLSDRFSAERPKGSFSTLEIQRTEQGDSAMYLCASTPSGDTGELFFGEGSRLTVL.

V usage is TRBV5-1 and J usage is TRBJ1-5; TRBD1 agrees at 9 bases. This CDR3 contains 15 residues. Germline CDR1 is SGHRS and CDR2 is YFSETQ. V lost 0 bases and J lost 6; bases outside the gene matches: 4. CDR3 in amino acids: CASSLDGQGTQPQHF. The CDR3, as DNA: TGCGCCAGCAGCTTGGATGGACAGGGGACTCAGCCCCAGCATTTT.

The chain couples TRBV6-1 to TRBJ1-1; TRBD1 is a possible D gene (5 bases). Germline values: CDR1 MNHNS, CDR2 SASEGT. The CDR3 has 15 amino acids. V dropped 4 bases and J dropped 4 bases, with 16 bases sitting between them. CDR3 coding DNA: TGTGCCAGCAGTGTCCCCCGGGGGTTTGGCACTGAAGCTTTCTTT. Its protein is CASSVPRGFGTEAFF.

This chain connects TRBV5-1 to TRBJ2-7, with 7 bases lining up with TRBD1. V was pared by 3 bases and J by 3 bases, with 9 bases of the junction left unmatched. Germline CDR1 and CDR2: SGHRS and YFSETQ. CDR3 length: 15 amino acids. The CDR3 region is CASSSGTVPHYEQYF. The CDR3 coding sequence is TGCGCCAGCAGCTCCGGGACAGTCCCACACTACGAGCAGTACTTC.

DNA for the CDR3: TGTGCCAGCAGCGTAGGCTCCGGGTATGGCTACACCTTC. Translation gives CASSVGSGYGYTF. The chain recombines TRBV9 with TRBJ1-2; D gene ambiguous. The CDR3 is 13 amino acids. The V end was cut by 0 bases, the J end by 5 bases, with 8 bases between. Germline V gives CDR1 SGDLS, CDR2 YYNGEE. Full variable domain (rest looked up from reference TRBV9 and TRBJ1-2): DSGVTQTPKHLITATGQRVTLRCSPRSGDLSVYWYQQSLDQGLQFLIQYYNGEERAKGNILERFSAQQFPDLHSELNLSSLELGDSALYFCASSVGSGYGYTFGSGTRLTVV.

The J gene is TRBJ2-5, the V gene TRBV29-1; tentative D call: TRBD2 (7 bases). The J call may not be correct, given that the DNA end is closer to TRBJ2-7. The V gene's germline CDR1 is SQVTM and CDR2 ANQGSEA. This CDR3 spans 12 amino acids. CDR3 region: CSSSGGGGEQYF. The CDR3 region has the DNA TGCAGCTCTTCAGGAGGGGGGGGCGAGCAGTACTTC.

This chain joins TRBV19 and TRBJ1-5; TRBD1 aligns across 7 bases. The CDR3 runs 14 residues. From germline, CDR1 is LNHDA and CDR2 SQIVND (reference sequence). V dropped 8 bases and J dropped 10; count of bases not matched to a gene: 14. CDR3 region: CASEQGFGNYPQHF. The CDR3 bases are TGTGCCAGTGAACAGGGGTTTGGAAACTACCCCCAGCATTTT.

The V call is TRBV6-4, the J call TRBJ2-2; 10 positions agree with TRBD2. V trimming: 4 bases; J trimming: 5 bases; junction bases outside the gene matches: 1. This CDR3 region has 14 residues. The germline gives CDR1 MRHNA, CDR2 SNTAGT. This chain's CDR3 is CASSVAGGTGELFF. As DNA, the CDR3 is TGTGCCAGCAGTGTAGCGGGAGGTACCGGGGAGCTGTTTTTT.

The chain joins TRBV5-6 to TRBJ1-3; 9 bases agree with TRBD1. Germline-derived CDR1 and CDR2 are SGHDT and YYEEEE. CDR3 length: 15 amino acids. V lost 3 bases, J lost 2 bases, and 3 bases stayed unmatched. CDR3 protein: CASSSDRGAGNTIYF. CDR3 coding DNA: TGTGCCAGCAGCTCAGACAGGGGGGCTGGAAACACCATATATTTT.

The genes are TRBV6-6 and TRBJ1-2, with a tentative D call TRBD1 (5 bases). The CDR3 loop spans 11 amino acids. Germline values: CDR1 MNHNY, CDR2 SVGAGI (reference sequence). Trimming stripped 6 bases from V and 3 bases from J, with 5 bases between. CDR3 region: CASSRDYGYTF. CDR3 coding DNA: TGTGCCAGCAGCAGGGACTATGGCTACACCTTC.

The CDR3 DNA reads as TGTGCCAGCTCACCCAGACTAGCGGGATCCACAGATACGCAGTATTTT. The encoded protein is CASSPRLAGSTDTQYF. The chain is built from TRBV18 and TRBJ2-3, with 11 bases that match TRBD2. The V and J ends lost 3 bases and 2 bases, in that order; junction bases with no gene match: 4. CDR3 length: 16 residues. Germline CDR1 KGHSH, CDR2 LQKENI.

The chain is built from TRBV5-6 and TRBJ2-7; D is possibly TRBD1 (5 bases). Trimming cost V 7 bases and J 6 bases, with 20 bases left between them. Germline assignment: CDR1 SGHDT and CDR2 YYEEEE. The CDR3 extends over 14 amino acids. The CDR3 is CASSRVGAPGEQYF. The CDR3 nucleotides are TGTGCCAGCTCTCGAGTAGGGGCGCCGGGCGAGCAGTACTTC.